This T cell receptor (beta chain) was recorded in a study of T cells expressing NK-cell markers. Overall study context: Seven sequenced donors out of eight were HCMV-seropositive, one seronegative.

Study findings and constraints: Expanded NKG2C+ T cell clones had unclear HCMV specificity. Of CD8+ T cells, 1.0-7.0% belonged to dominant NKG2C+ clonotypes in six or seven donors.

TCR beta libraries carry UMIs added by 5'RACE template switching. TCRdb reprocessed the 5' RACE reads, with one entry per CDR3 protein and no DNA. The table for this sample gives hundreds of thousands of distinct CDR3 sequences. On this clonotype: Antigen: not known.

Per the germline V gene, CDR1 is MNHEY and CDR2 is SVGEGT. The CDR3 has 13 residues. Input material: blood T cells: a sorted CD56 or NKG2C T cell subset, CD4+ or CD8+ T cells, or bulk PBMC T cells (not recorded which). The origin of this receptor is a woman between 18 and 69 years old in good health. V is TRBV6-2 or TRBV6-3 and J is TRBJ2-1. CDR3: CASSYAGYGEQFF.